This T cell receptor beta chain was documented in a study of T cell responses to AZD1222 COVID-19 vaccine. General observations from the study: Donors were largely white British and mainly female; clonal diversity was possibly underestimated. Samples come after the peak T cell response, not at day 14.

CDR3 length: 15 residues. The ends were cut back, 0 bases at V and 0 bases at J, with 6 bases in the middle. Germline CDR1 and CDR2: ENHRY and SYGVKD. Details on this clone: Antigen specificity is unknown. This specimen includes other DNA sequences encoding the same CDR3.

Generated by immunoSEQ multiplex PCR, the TCRdb table keeps only in-frame clones and is missing some. The table records around 200,000 clones, roughly 91% of them present only once. This rearrangement joins TRBV10-3 to TRBJ1-5; D not certain. This clonotype was sampled from an adult who received the MenACWY meningococcal vaccine as a control. Sequencing was performed on peripheral blood, taken 28 days after the second dose of the MenACWY control vaccine. The CDR3 loop reads CAISESGNSNQPQHF. The CDR3 nucleotides are TGTGCCATCAGTGAGTCAGGTAATAGCAATCAGCCCCAGCATTTT.